A single sample is the source of the 19 T cell receptor beta chains below, sequenced in a study of blood T cell repertoires in COVID-19. This table comes from immunoSEQ multiplex PCR, and its TCRdb copy is limited to in-frame clones, with some not included. Here the sample spans 300,000 to 400,000 clones, roughly 87% being singletons. Material: peripheral blood. These TCRs come from a man in his forties or fifties with active or convalescent COVID-19.

V and J are TRBV28 and TRBJ2-5; 8 nucleotides agree with TRBD2. Germline V gene sequence: CDR1 MDHEN, CDR2 SYDVKM. The length of the CDR3 is 15 residues. V trimming: 7 bases; J trimming: 5 bases; junction bases outside the gene matches: 12. Here the CDR3 DNA reads TGTGCCAGCAAGGAGGACGGGAGGGTAGGGGAGACCCAGTACTTC. This encodes CASKEDGRVGETQYF.

V gene TRBV28 combines with J gene TRBJ2-7, with 8 bases fitting TRBD2. Germline V gene data show CDR1 as MDHEN and CDR2 as SYDVKM. J was trimmed by 0 bases and V by 2 bases; bases with no gene match: 3. This CDR3 has 15 residues. CDR3: CASSLGSGVSYEQYF. CDR3 nucleotide sequence: TGTGCCAGCAGTTTAGGTAGCGGGGTCTCCTACGAGCAGTACTTC.

This clone was seen a single time. The chain joins TRBV6-1 to TRBJ1-4; 8 bases align to TRBD1. Per the germline V gene, CDR1 is MNHNS and CDR2 is SASEGT. Germline trimming cut 4 bases from V and 5 bases from J; bases unmatched to any gene: 9. The CDR3 covers 16 residues. The CDR3 nucleotides read TGTGCCAGCAGTGCAGTCCGGACAGGGCCGAATGAAAAACTGTTTTTT. This sequence encodes CASSAVRTGPNEKLFF.

This clone was seen only a few times. This chain links TRBV9 with TRBJ1-1; D gene unclear. V lost 1 base and J lost 5, with 9 bases in between. This CDR3 is built from 13 residues. From germline, CDR1 is SGDLS and CDR2 YYNGEE. CDR3 sequence: CASSVSVETEAFF. DNA of the CDR3: TGTGCCAGCAGCGTATCGGTAGAGACTGAAGCTTTCTTT.

The chain combines TRBV2 with TRBJ1-2; TRBD1 might be the D (6 bases). Germline V CDR1 and CDR2: SNHLY, FYNNEI. CDR3 size: 15 residues. Trimming stripped 5 bases from V and 7 bases from J, with 20 bases between. The chain's CDR3 is CASSPQGRGVFGYTF. The DNA of the CDR3 is TGTGCCAGCAGTCCACAGGGAAGGGGAGTGTTTGGCTACACCTTC.

The chain uses TRBV6-5 and TRBJ2-2; 9 bases line up with TRBD1. Germline values: CDR1 MNHEY, CDR2 SVGAGI. After removal of 11 bases from V and 0 bases from J, the junction contained 7 bases not matched to a gene. The CDR3 covers 15 residues. The CDR3 sequence is CAVQNRGPNTGELFF. In nucleotides, the CDR3 is TGTGCCGTACAAAACAGGGGGCCGAACACCGGGGAGCTGTTTTTT.

This rearrangement joins TRBV29-1 to TRBJ1-1; D is unresolved. V was shortened by 3 bases and J by 1 base, with 6 bases between the two germline ends. CDR1 and CDR2 (germline): SQVTM, ANQGSEA. The CDR3 spans 12 residues. As DNA, the CDR3 is TGCAGCGTTGACCCCAAGAACACTGAAGCTTTCTTT. Its translation: CSVDPKNTEAFF.

This clone has a handful of counts. The gene calls are TRBV7-9 and TRBJ2-6; 9 bases are shared with TRBD1. The V gene end was trimmed by 2 bases and the J gene end by 2 bases; junction bases not matched to a gene: 1. There are 16 residues in the CDR3. The germline V gene encodes CDR1 SEHNR and CDR2 FQNEAQ (reference sequence). The CDR3 loop is CASSLTGGPGANVLTF. In nucleotides, the CDR3 is TGTGCCAGCAGCTTAACAGGGGGCCCTGGGGCCAACGTCCTGACTTTC.

This chain connects TRBV28 to TRBJ1-2, with TRBD1 matching 8 bases. With 5 bases clipped from V and 1 base from J, the junction kept 12 bases outside the gene matches. CDR1 and CDR2 from the germline V gene are MDHEN and SYDVKM. The CDR3 loop spans 17 amino acids. The CDR3 protein is CASSIPGQDPFNYGYTF. The DNA for the CDR3 is TGTGCCAGCAGTATACCGGGACAGGACCCTTTTAACTATGGCTACACCTTC.

The V call is TRBV15, the J call TRBJ1-2; D uncertain. V lost 0 bases to trimming and J lost 7 bases, with 15 bases between them. This CDR3 is built from 15 residues. Looked up from germline, CDR1 is LNHNV and CDR2 is YYDKDF (reference sequence). CDR3: CATSRDVRVSTGYTF. For the CDR3, the DNA is TGTGCCACCAGCAGAGACGTCCGGGTGTCGACTGGCTACACCTTC.

The chain employs TRBV6-5 and TRBJ1-1, with 7 bases that match TRBD1. The CDR3 consists of 15 residues. Germline V gene data show CDR1 as MNHEY and CDR2 as SVGAGI. After removal of 5 bases from V and 1 base from J, the junction contained 7 bases not matched to a gene. The CDR3 protein is CASSRAGTENTEAFF. The CDR3 nucleotides are TGTGCCAGCAGTCGGGCCGGGACAGAGAACACTGAAGCTTTCTTT.

In nucleotides, the CDR3 is TGTGCCAGCAGACTACACGAGAACACCGGGGAGCTGTTTTTT. This translates into CASRLHENTGELFF. The chain carries TRBV2 and TRBJ2-2; D is unclear. In germline, CDR1 is SNHLY, CDR2 FYNNEI. The CDR3 is made up of 14 amino acids. Trimming removed 6 bases at V and 1 base at J, with 9 bases between.

The rearrangement links TRBV28 to TRBJ1-1, with no clear D. Per germline, CDR1 MDHEN and CDR2 SYDVKM. The V end was cut by 5 bases, the J end by 3 bases, with 13 bases between. The CDR3 has 14 residues. In DNA, the CDR3 is TGTGCCAGCAGTATACCAGGTATGGACACTGAAGCTTTCTTT. Protein sequence: CASSIPGMDTEAFF. The full variable domain, in which reference TRBV28 and TRBJ1-1 provide the parts outside the CDR3, is DVKVTQSSRYLVKRTGEKVFLECVQDMDHENMFWYRQDPGLGLRLIYFSYDVKMKEKGDIPEGYSVSREKKERFSLILESASTNQTSMYLCASSIPGMDTEAFFGQGTRLTVV.

The chain is built from TRBV14 and TRBJ1-6; D is possibly TRBD1 (6 bases). Trimming stripped 2 bases from V and 10 bases from J, with 12 bases between. CDR1 is SGHDN and CDR2 is FVKESK in the germline V gene. The CDR3 runs 14 residues. The chain's CDR3 is CASSQHSGGSPLHF. CDR3 sequence (DNA): TGTGCCAGCAGCCAACACAGTGGGGGCTCACCCCTCCACTTT.

The chain combines TRBV7-6 with TRBJ2-1; 8 positions match TRBD1. The CDR3 runs to 15 residues. Germline CDR1 reads SGHVS; CDR2 reads FNYEAQ. Losses at the gene ends were 1 base for V and 1 base for J; bases not matched to a gene: 0. The CDR3 DNA is TGTGCCAGCAGCTTAGGACAGGGGTCCTACAATGAGCAGTTCTTC. Protein: CASSLGQGSYNEQFF.

This sequence joins TRBV24-1 and TRBJ2-5, with D possibly matching TRBD1 (6 bases). This CDR3 spans 13 amino acids. Germline CDR1 reads KGHDR; CDR2 reads SFDVKD. V was pared by 8 bases and J by 3 bases, with 12 bases between. The CDR3 bases are TGTGCCACCACGCAGGGGCCAGAAGAGACCCAGTACTTC. Translation: CATTQGPEETQYF.

This clone was seen only once. The chain links TRBV3-1 (or the pseudogene TRBV3-2) to TRBJ1-5; D gene unclear. CDR1 LGHDT and CDR2 YNNKEL come from the germline V gene (reference sequence). Trimming pared 1 base from V and 2 bases from J, leaving 6 bases between. The CDR3 has 14 amino acids. The CDR3 region has the DNA TGTGCCAGCAGCCAAGTGCCGGGCAATCAGCCCCAGCATTTT. Its translation: CASSQVPGNQPQHF.

This clone was found once. The CDR3 DNA reads TGTGCCAGCAGCCTGCTAGCGGGGGGCCTCACAGATACGCAGTATTTT. As protein: CASSLLAGGLTDTQYF. V and J are TRBV6-4 and TRBJ2-3; 11 bases map to TRBD2. The CDR3 length is 16 residues. Trimming cost V 6 bases and J 2 bases; bases outside gene matches: 7. Germline V gene sequence: CDR1 MRHNA, CDR2 SNTAGT.

The chain is built from TRBV6-2 or TRBV6-3 and TRBJ1-4; D unresolved. Trimming took 2 bases from V and 3 from J, leaving 16 bases between them. Germline lookup yields CDR1 MNHEY and CDR2 SVGEGT. The CDR3 runs 17 residues. For the CDR3, the DNA is TGTGCCAGCAGTTACGGGTACAGCACCCCATCTAATGAAAAACTGTTTTTT. This encodes CASSYGYSTPSNEKLFF.